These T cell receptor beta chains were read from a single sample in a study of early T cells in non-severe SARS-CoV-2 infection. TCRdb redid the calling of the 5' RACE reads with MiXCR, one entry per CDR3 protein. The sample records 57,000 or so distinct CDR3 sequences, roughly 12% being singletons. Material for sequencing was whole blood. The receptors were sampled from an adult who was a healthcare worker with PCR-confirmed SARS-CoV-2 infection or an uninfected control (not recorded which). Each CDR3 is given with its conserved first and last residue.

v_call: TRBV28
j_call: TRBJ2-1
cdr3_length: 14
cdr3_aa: CASRGGQGFNEQFF

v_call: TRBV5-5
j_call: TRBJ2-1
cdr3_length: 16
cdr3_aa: CASSLGGQSSYNEQFF

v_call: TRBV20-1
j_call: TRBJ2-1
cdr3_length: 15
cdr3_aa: CSAAGLAGGPGEQFF

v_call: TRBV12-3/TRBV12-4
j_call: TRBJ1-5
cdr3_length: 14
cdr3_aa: CASTGVLDNQPQHF

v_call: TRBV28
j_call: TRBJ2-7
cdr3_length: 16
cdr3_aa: CASSPDGPGRVYEQYF

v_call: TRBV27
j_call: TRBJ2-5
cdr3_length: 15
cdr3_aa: CASSLSGGPQETQYF

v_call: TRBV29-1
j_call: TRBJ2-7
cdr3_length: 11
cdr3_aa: CSASDRYEQYF

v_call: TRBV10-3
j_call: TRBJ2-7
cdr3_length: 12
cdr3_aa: CAISVEGYEQYF

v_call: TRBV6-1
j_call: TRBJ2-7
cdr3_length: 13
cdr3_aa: CATGTSGTYEQYF

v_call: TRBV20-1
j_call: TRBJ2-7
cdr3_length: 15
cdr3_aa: CSARDRAGGPYEQYF

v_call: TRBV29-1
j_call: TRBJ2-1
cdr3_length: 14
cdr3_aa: CSGAPSGGLNEQFF

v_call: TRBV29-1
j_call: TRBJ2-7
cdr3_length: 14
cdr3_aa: CSVARLAGDYEQYF

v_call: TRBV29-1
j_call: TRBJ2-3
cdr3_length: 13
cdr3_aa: CSGDRGGTDTQYF

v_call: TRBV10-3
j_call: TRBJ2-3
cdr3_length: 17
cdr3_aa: CAISPRGPAGGSDTQYF

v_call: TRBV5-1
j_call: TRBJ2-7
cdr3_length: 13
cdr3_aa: CASSRWTGDEQYF

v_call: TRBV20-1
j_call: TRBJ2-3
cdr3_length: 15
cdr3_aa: CSARDRGTGVDTQYF

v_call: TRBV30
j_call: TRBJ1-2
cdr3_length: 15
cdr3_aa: CAATGGRGTYYGYTF

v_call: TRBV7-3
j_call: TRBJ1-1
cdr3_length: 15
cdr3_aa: CASSLAAEGATEAFF

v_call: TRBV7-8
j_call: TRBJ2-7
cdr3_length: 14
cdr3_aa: CASTATESSYEQYF

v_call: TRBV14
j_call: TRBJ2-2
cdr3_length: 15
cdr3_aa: CASSLRMGRSGELFF

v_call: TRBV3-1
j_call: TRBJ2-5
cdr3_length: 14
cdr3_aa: CASSQDAGRETQYF

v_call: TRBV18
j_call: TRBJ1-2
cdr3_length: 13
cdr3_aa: CASSQGAGYGYTF

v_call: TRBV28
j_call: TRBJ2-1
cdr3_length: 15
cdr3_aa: CASTLVAGAYNEQFF

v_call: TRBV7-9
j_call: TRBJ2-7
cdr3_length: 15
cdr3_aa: CASSLGPGGSYEQYF

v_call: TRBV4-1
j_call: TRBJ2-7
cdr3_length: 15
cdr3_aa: CASSQASSWGYEQYF

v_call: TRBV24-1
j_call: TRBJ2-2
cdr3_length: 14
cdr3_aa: CATSPTGRPGELFF

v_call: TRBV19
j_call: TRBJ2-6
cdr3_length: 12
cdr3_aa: CASSGSILVLTF

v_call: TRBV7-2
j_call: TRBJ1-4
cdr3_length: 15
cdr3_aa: CASSGRDPNSEKLFF

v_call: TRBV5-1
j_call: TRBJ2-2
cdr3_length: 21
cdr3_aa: CASSLSNRGQRAGVNTGELFF

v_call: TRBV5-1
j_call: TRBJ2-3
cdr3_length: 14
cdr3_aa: CASSQAGVEDTQYF

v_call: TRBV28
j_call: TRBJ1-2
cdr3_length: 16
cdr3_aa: CASSRSGTGQGGGYTF

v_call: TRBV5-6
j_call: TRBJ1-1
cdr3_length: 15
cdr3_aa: CASSLLLGSVAEAFF

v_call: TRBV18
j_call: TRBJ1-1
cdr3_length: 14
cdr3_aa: CASSPRRGSTEAFF

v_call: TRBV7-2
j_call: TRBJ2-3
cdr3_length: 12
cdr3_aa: CASSREGYTQYF

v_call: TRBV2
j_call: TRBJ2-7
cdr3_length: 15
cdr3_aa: CASTGRASGAYEQYF

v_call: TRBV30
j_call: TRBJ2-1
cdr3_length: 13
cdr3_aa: CVGTRRAYNEQFF

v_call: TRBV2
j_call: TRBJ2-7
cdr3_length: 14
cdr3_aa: CASSGLGRSYEQYF

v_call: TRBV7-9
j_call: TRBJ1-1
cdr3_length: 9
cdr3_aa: CASSERAIF

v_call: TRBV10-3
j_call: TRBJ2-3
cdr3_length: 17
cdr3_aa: CAISDPDRSRAGNTQYF

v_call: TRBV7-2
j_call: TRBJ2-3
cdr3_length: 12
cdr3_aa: CASSLWPDTQYF

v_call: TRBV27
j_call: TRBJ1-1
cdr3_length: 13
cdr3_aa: CASSLGVYTEAFF

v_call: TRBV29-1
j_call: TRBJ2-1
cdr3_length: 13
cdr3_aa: CSAGDRESSEQFF

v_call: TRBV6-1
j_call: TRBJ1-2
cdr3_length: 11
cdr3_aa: CASTLEYGYTF

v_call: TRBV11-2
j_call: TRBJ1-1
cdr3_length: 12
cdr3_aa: CASSLETSEAFF

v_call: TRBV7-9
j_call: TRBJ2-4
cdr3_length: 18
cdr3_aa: CASSSRRRTGTSGYIQYF

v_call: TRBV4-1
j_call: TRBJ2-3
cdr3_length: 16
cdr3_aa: CASSQEQVPSTDTQYF

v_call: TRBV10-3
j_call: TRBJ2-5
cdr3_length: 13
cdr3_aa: CAIRQGTEETQYF

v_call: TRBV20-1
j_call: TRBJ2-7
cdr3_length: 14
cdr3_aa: CSAPLTGRPYEQYF

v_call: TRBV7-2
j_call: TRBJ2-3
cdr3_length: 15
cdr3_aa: CASNILAGGPSTQYF

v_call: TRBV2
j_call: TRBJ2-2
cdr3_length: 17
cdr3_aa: CASRGLAGGPWTGELFF

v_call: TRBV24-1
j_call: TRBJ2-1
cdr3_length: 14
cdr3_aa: CATDVRSAYNEQFF

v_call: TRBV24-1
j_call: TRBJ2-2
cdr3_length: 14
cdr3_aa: CATSSPWGTGELFF

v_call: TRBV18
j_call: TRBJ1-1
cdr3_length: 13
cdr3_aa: CASSPSSDSEAFF